The rows below give T cell receptor beta chains drawn from one sample of a study of beta chain features in type 1 diabetes. Clones were read by immunoSEQ multiplex PCR, and TCRdb kept only the in-frame ones, dropping some. The sample includes 250,000 to 350,000 clones, 13% to 15% of them seen just once. Sequencing was done on a sample of naive CD4+ T cells from blood. The origin of the receptors is a man aged 30 to 45 with type 1 diabetes. The CDR3 runs from the conserved cysteine through the conserved F or W. The D gene is left open where the match is weak. The listing skips clone size in some rows; elsewhere it reads once, few, many or a size class.

V	size	D	J	CDR3	DNA
TRBV7-2	-	-	TRBJ1-5	CASGFGTRDNQPQHF	TGTGCCAGCGGCTTCGGAACGAGGGACAATCAGCCCCAGCATTTT
TRBV19	-	-	TRBJ2-4	CASSIQEAKNIQYF	TGTGCCAGTAGTATACAGGAAGCCAAAAACATTCAGTACTTC
TRBV5-6	few	-	TRBJ2-5	CASSLVGLQETQYF	TGTGCCAGCAGCTTGGTAGGACTGCAAGAGACCCAGTACTTC
TRBV9	few	-	TRBJ2-7	CASSVWSSGPYEQYF	TGTGCCAGCAGCGTATGGAGTAGCGGCCCCTACGAGCAGTACTTC
TRBV27	few	TRBD2	TRBJ2-6	CASSRTSGSSGANVLTF	TGTGCCAGCAGTAGGACTAGCGGGAGCTCTGGGGCCAACGTCCTGACTTTC
TRBV21-1	-	-	TRBJ2-4	CASSKAFTSGLNIQYF	TGTGCCAGCAGCAAAGCGTTCACTAGCGGACTAAACATTCAGTACTTC
TRBV5-1	few	-	TRBJ2-1	CASSLLTSPNEQFF	TGCGCCAGCAGCTTGCTTACTAGCCCCAATGAGCAGTTCTTC
TRBV5-1	few	TRBD2	TRBJ2-7	CASSPYPGTSGVAEQYF	TGCGCCAGCAGCCCGTATCCCGGGACTAGCGGTGTCGCCGAGCAGTACTTC
TRBV6-5	-	TRBD1	TRBJ1-5	CASRDRGGGNQPQHF	TGTGCCAGCAGAGACAGGGGGGGAGGCAATCAGCCCCAGCATTTT
TRBV5-4	-	-	TRBJ2-7	CASSIRDFSYEQYF	TGTGCCAGCAGCATCCGGGACTTCAGCTACGAGCAGTACTTC
TRBV5-6	-	-	TRBJ1-1	CASSLTGVRAFF	TGTGCCAGCAGCTTAACCGGGGTGCGAGCTTTCTTT
TRBV5-1	few	-	TRBJ2-1	CASSLAQILYNEQFF	TGCGCCAGCAGCTTGGCCCAGATTCTCTACAATGAGCAGTTCTTC
TRBV28	-	TRBD1	TRBJ1-2	CASTSPGQGNGYTF	TGTGCCAGCACCTCACCGGGACAGGGAAATGGCTACACCTTC
TRBV5-4	-	-	TRBJ2-2	CASSPGRQGGTGGLFF	TGTGCCAGCAGCCCGGGGCGACAGGGCGGCACCGGGGGGCTGTTTTTT
TRBV9	once	TRBD1	TRBJ2-6	CASSLGQGSGANVLTF	TGTGCCAGCAGCCTAGGACAGGGCTCTGGGGCCAACGTCCTGACTTTC
TRBV5-6	many	-	TRBJ2-7	CASSTTYEQYF	TGTGCCAGCAGCACAACCTACGAGCAGTACTTC
TRBV30	few	TRBD2	TRBJ2-1	CAWTSGYNEQFF	TGTGCCTGGACTAGCGGTTACAATGAGCAGTTCTTC
TRBV7-2	once	-	TRBJ1-1	CASSLTTNTEAFF	TGTGCCAGCAGCCTTACAACGAACACTGAAGCTTTCTTT
TRBV6-1	-	-	TRBJ2-6	CARGGSGANVLTF	TGTGCCAGGGGGGGCTCTGGGGCCAACGTCCTGACTTTC
TRBV9	-	TRBD2	TRBJ2-1	CASSVELAGLNEQFF	TGTGCCAGCAGCGTAGAACTAGCGGGGCTCAATGAGCAGTTCTTC
TRBV11-1	-	-	TRBJ2-3	CASSFRTSTDTQYF	TGTGCCAGCAGCTTCCGGACTAGCACAGATACGCAGTATTTT
TRBV25-1	-	TRBD1	TRBJ1-3	CASSQQTGVGNTIYF	TGTGCCAGCAGTCAACAGACAGGGGTTGGAAACACCATATATTTT
TRBV5-4	few	TRBD1	TRBJ1-4	CASSLGDSSTNEKLFF	TGTGCCAGCAGCTTGGGGGACAGTTCAACTAATGAAAAACTGTTTTTT
TRBV18	few	-	TRBJ2-2	CASSPPGRVVNTGELFF	TGTGCCAGCTCACCACCAGGGCGGGTTGTGAACACCGGGGAGCTGTTTTTT
TRBV29-1	few	TRBD2	TRBJ2-3	CSVGTRLADTQYF	TGCAGCGTTGGCACCCGACTAGCGGATACGCAGTATTTT
TRBV6-5	-	TRBD2	TRBJ2-7	CASSYWGTSGGEQYF	TGTGCCAGCAGTTACTGGGGGACTAGCGGAGGCGAGCAGTACTTC
TRBV7-9	-	TRBD1	TRBJ2-1	CASSLMTGGLNEQFF	TGTGCCAGCAGCTTAATGACAGGGGGTCTCAATGAGCAGTTCTTC
TRBV16	few	TRBD1	TRBJ2-4	CASSHSGTGVGKNIQYF	TGTGCCAGCAGCCACTCCGGGACAGGGGTTGGCAAAAACATTCAGTACTTC
TRBV19	-	TRBD2	TRBJ2-4	CASSPGTSGVAKNIQYF	TGTGCCAGTAGCCCAGGGACTAGCGGGGTAGCCAAAAACATTCAGTACTTC